Included here is one TCR beta chain sequence, with context. No antigen is known for it. The data are from a study of human T cells and chemical hapten exposure. Study context: Throughout the approximately 25-week study, diphenylcyclopropenone was applied weekly to the patients' scalps.

MiXCR, run by TCRdb on the RACE reads, gives a single entry per CDR3 protein. The sample has nearly 95,000 distinct CDR3 sequences; 9.5% to 12% are singletons. Trimming cost V 5 bases and J 4 bases, with 8 bases left between them. Germline CDR1 and CDR2: SEHNR and FQNEAQ (reference sequence). The CDR3 is 13 residues long. Specified time point: patch test 2, 6 weeks after DPC sensitization. Specified treatment: therapeutic diphenylcyclopropenone sensitization with weekly scalp DPC. Study findings and constraints: As the donors had alopecia, their immune response may differ from healthy people's.

The receptor's source is a man in his forties with alopecia areata. Some clones in this sample may be carry-over from other donors' samples. The chain is built from TRBV7-9 and TRBJ2-2, with D possibly being TRBD2 (6 bases). Sequences were derived from whole blood, sampled in connection with sensitization to the hapten diphenylcyclopropenone (DPC). The CDR3 nucleotides read TGTGCCAGCAGCCAGACTAGCACCGGGGAGCTGTTTTTT. Translated: CASSQTSTGELFF.